These T cell receptor beta chains were read from a single sample in a study of shared clonotypes between healthy human individuals. Assay used: immunoSEQ multiplex PCR; TCRdb lists only in-frame clones, some missing. This table has some 1.5 million clones, roughly 96% appearing once. Sequences were obtained from naive CD4+ T cells sorted from blood. These receptor sequences come from a man aged 25-45 years in good health. CDR3s include the opening cysteine and the closing phenylalanine or tryptophan. Each record gives: clone size, D gene, V gene, J gene, CDR3 protein, CDR3 DNA. A D gene is named only where the DNA matches it firmly. Expanded clones get a size class; other rows say once, few or many, or leave the size out.

-	-	TRBV4-3	TRBJ2-3	CASSQDPNFRSTDTQYF	TGCGCCAGCAGCCAAGATCCGAACTTTCGGAGCACAGATACGCAGTATTTT
-	-	TRBV7-6	TRBJ1-5	CASSLGPDSRSNQPQHF	TGTGCCAGCAGCTTAGGCCCAGACTCCCGTAGCAATCAGCCCCAGCATTTT
-	-	TRBV19	TRBJ1-5	CASSRDSYNQPQHF	TGTGCCAGTAGTCGTGACAGCTACAATCAGCCCCAGCATTTT
few	TRBD2	TRBV4-3	TRBJ2-2	CASSHGLADRELFF	TGCGCCAGCAGCCATGGACTAGCGGATCGGGAGCTGTTTTTT
-	TRBD1	TRBV2	TRBJ2-3	CASSTGGTDTQYF	TGTGCCAGCAGTACAGGGGGCACAGATACGCAGTATTTT
-	TRBD1	TRBV28	TRBJ2-7	CASRAGGVTYHEQYF	TGTGCCAGCAGGGCAGGGGGCGTAACCTACCACGAGCAGTACTTC
-	-	TRBV14	TRBJ2-1	CASSQVATHYNEQFF	TGTGCCAGCAGCCAAGTGGCTACCCACTACAATGAGCAGTTCTTC
-	-	TRBV25-1	TRBJ1-4	CASSVSGRPNEKLFF	TGTGCCAGCAGCGTTTCGGGGAGGCCTAATGAAAAACTGTTTTTT
-	-	TRBV5-1	TRBJ2-5	CASSLAGGETQYF	TGCGCCAGCTCCCTCGCGGGTGGGGAGACCCAGTACTTC
-	-	TRBV10-3	TRBJ2-7	CAISGGPGIYEQYF	TGTGCCATCAGTGGAGGTCCAGGAATCTACGAGCAGTACTTC
-	TRBD1	TRBV10-3	TRBJ2-1	CATRTGGRNEQFF	TGTGCCACTCGGACAGGGGGAAGAAATGAGCAGTTCTTC
-	TRBD1	TRBV6-1	TRBJ1-2	CATGQGLSYGYTF	TGTGCCACAGGACAGGGGCTGTCCTATGGCTACACCTTC
-	TRBD1	TRBV30	TRBJ2-1	CAWGRDREQFF	TGTGCCTGGGGCCGGGACAGGGAGCAGTTCTTC
-	TRBD2	TRBV5-8	TRBJ2-7	CASTPRTSGLYEQYF	TGTGCCAGCACCCCTCGCACTAGCGGCCTCTACGAGCAGTACTTC
-	-	TRBV6-6	TRBJ1-2	CASSYSTRGNYGYTF	TGTGCCAGCAGTTACTCGACCAGGGGCAACTATGGCTACACCTTC
-	TRBD1	TRBV6-5	TRBJ2-1	CASSYRGLDEQFF	TGTGCCAGCAGCTACAGGGGTTTAGATGAGCAGTTCTTC
-	-	TRBV29-1	TRBJ2-2	CSVGDWTGELFF	TGCAGCGTTGGTGACTGGACCGGGGAGCTGTTTTTT
-	-	TRBV27	TRBJ2-3	CASSTLWRSMTDTQYF	TGTGCCAGCAGTACTCTGTGGCGGTCGATGACAGATACGCAGTATTTT
-	TRBD2	TRBV10-3	TRBJ2-7	CAISSGTSPSYEQYF	TGTGCCATCAGTTCCGGGACTAGCCCCTCCTACGAGCAGTACTTC
-	-	TRBV28	TRBJ1-1	CASRVVGTVNTEAFF	TGTGCCAGCCGGGTGGTAGGGACTGTAAACACTGAAGCTTTCTTT
-	TRBD2	TRBV6-1	TRBJ2-3	CASSVGGRVADTQYF	TGTGCCAGCAGTGTTGGAGGGAGGGTCGCAGATACGCAGTATTTT
-	-	TRBV13	TRBJ2-7	CASSLGGRPTYEQYF	TGTGCCAGCAGCTTAGGGGGGAGGCCGACCTACGAGCAGTACTTC